One and the same sample provided the 19 T cell receptor beta chains below, sequenced in a study of blood T cell repertoires in COVID-19. Generated by immunoSEQ multiplex PCR, the TCRdb table keeps only in-frame clones and is missing some. The sample lists over 65,000 clones; 90% were seen once. Sequenced sample: peripheral blood. All receptors come from a human donor in a cohort sampled during active COVID-19.

The gene calls are TRBV9 and TRBJ2-3, with 7 bases aligning to TRBD1. CDR3 length equals 15 residues. The J segment lost 5 bases and the V segment lost 4 bases, leaving 10 bases of the junction unmatched. CDR1 is SGDLS and CDR2 is YYNGEE in the germline V gene. CDR3 DNA: TGTGCCAGCAGCCGAACAGGGGATCGGGGAGATACGCAGTATTTT. Amino acid sequence: CASSRTGDRGDTQYF.

This rearrangement joins TRBV2 to TRBJ1-2, with 7 bases that match TRBD1. CDR1 is SNHLY and CDR2 is FYNNEI in the germline V gene. This CDR3 is built from 14 residues. Trimming cost V 6 bases and J 8 bases; bases outside gene matches: 12. The CDR3 spells CASRAGQIYSGYTF. The CDR3 nucleotides read TGTGCCAGCAGGGCGGGACAGATATACTCCGGCTACACCTTC.

A few counts support this clone. This chain connects TRBV28 to TRBJ1-3, with TRBD1 identical over 9 bases. Germline V gives CDR1 MDHEN, CDR2 SYDVKM. The CDR3 extends over 16 amino acids. The V gene end was trimmed by 5 bases and the J gene end by 3 bases; junction bases not matched to a gene: 8. The CDR3 bases are TGTGCCAGCAGTCAAGGCGGGACAGGGTTTGGAAACACCATATATTTT. Translated, it gives CASSQGGTGFGNTIYF.

The V call is TRBV3-1 (or the pseudogene TRBV3-2), the J call TRBJ1-1; D is possibly TRBD1 (5 bases). This CDR3 has 13 amino acids. Germline CDR1 and CDR2: LGHDT and YNNKEL (reference sequence). The V end lost 4 bases, the J end lost 3 bases, and 9 bases lay between the germline ends. CDR3 region: CASSLRGYTEAFF. DNA of the CDR3: TGTGCCAGCAGCCTAAGGGGCTACACTGAAGCTTTCTTT.

The chain's CDR3 is CSVEDRSREAFF. The CDR3 nucleotides read TGCAGCGTTGAAGATCGAAGCAGGGAAGCTTTCTTT. This rearrangement joins TRBV29-1 to TRBJ1-1; D is undetermined. This CDR3 is built from 12 residues. The germline V gene encodes CDR1 SQVTM and CDR2 ANQGSEA. V lost 0 bases and J 8 bases, leaving 10 bases between the germline ends.

This clone was observed once. The chain uses TRBV24-1 and TRBJ2-2, with 7 bases identical to TRBD1. Per germline, CDR1 KGHDR and CDR2 SFDVKD. With 4 bases clipped from V and 9 bases from J, the junction kept 7 bases outside the gene matches. The CDR3 runs 14 residues. The DNA for the CDR3 is TGTGCCACCAGTGACCCGGCCAGGGGGAGGGAGCTGTTTTTT. Its translation: CATSDPARGRELFF.

The rearrangement links TRBV27 to TRBJ2-7; D gene unclear. V lost 0 bases and J lost 1, with 13 bases in between. The CDR3 spans 16 residues. Germline-derived CDR1 and CDR2 are MNHEY and SMNVEV (reference sequence). The CDR3: CASSLSKTIQSYEQYF. In DNA form, the CDR3 reads TGTGCCAGCAGTTTATCGAAAACTATCCAGTCCTACGAGCAGTACTTC.

The V gene is TRBV25-1, the J gene TRBJ2-7, with TRBD2 identical over 7 bases. The CDR3 consists of 15 residues. Germline values: CDR1 MGHDK, CDR2 SYGVNS. The ends lost 3 bases at V and 0 bases at J; junction bases unmatched: 5. The CDR3 reads CASSDPGGSSYEQYF. In DNA form, the CDR3 reads TGTGCCAGCAGTGACCCGGGGGGTAGCTCCTACGAGCAGTACTTC.

This clone showed up just once. V usage is TRBV3-1 (or the pseudogene TRBV3-2) and J usage is TRBJ1-4; no clear D gene. Per germline, CDR1 LGHDT and CDR2 YNNKEL (reference sequence). Trimming took 8 bases from V and 7 from J, leaving 20 bases between them. The CDR3 length is 15 residues. The CDR3 sequence is CASSPSVPIGEKLFF. CDR3 DNA sequence: TGTGCCAGCTCCCCTTCGGTTCCAATCGGTGAAAAACTGTTTTTT.

The CDR3 sequence is CASSALLGGGYGYTF. The CDR3, as DNA: TGTGCCAGCAGTGCCCTCCTAGGGGGTGGCTATGGCTACACCTTC. The chain uses TRBV28 and TRBJ1-2; D possibly corresponds to TRBD1 (6 bases). Trimming took off 5 bases at V and 4 bases at J, with 17 bases between the two ends. CDR1 and CDR2 from the germline V gene are MDHEN and SYDVKM. The CDR3 is 15 amino acids.

This chain connects TRBV2 to TRBJ2-7; D unclear. V lost 4 bases and J 5 bases, leaving 12 bases between the germline ends. Germline V gene sequence: CDR1 SNHLY, CDR2 FYNNEI. The CDR3 totals 13 residues. The CDR3 DNA is TGTGCCAGCAGTGTCAGAGGTACCGACGAGCAGTACTTC. It encodes CASSVRGTDEQYF.

J is TRBJ1-2 and V is TRBV6-5; weak D call: TRBD1 (5 bases). The V end was cut by 1 base, the J end by 6 bases, with 12 bases between. Germline assignment: CDR1 MNHEY and CDR2 SVGAGI. The CDR3 has 14 amino acids. CDR3 DNA: TGTGCCAGCAGTTACTACAAAACAGGTGATGGCTACACCTTC. Its protein is CASSYYKTGDGYTF.

This chain uses TRBV6-2 or TRBV6-3 with TRBJ1-5; no clear D gene. Germline V gene sequence: CDR1 MNHEY, CDR2 SVGEGT. The CDR3 is 12 amino acids. V dropped 2 bases and J dropped 4 bases, with 3 bases sitting between them. CDR3 region: CASSYLNQPQHF. Here the CDR3 DNA reads TGTGCCAGCAGTTACCTGAATCAGCCCCAGCATTTT.

CDR3 protein: CAWVDRTSGTDTQYF. CDR3 DNA: TGTGCCTGGGTGGACAGGACTAGCGGCACAGATACGCAGTATTTT. The chain uses TRBV30 and TRBJ2-3; 9 bases are shared with TRBD2. V was clipped by 5 bases and J by 1 base; unmatched bases: 7. The germline V gene encodes CDR1 GTSNPN and CDR2 SVGIG (reference sequence). This CDR3 spans 15 amino acids.

This rearrangement joins TRBV19 to TRBJ1-1; 8 bases align to TRBD1. Germline trimming cut 3 bases from V and 0 bases from J; bases unmatched to any gene: 6. CDR1 is LNHDA and CDR2 is SQIVND in the germline V gene (reference sequence). The CDR3 runs 16 residues. The CDR3 DNA is TGTGCCAGTAGTATTATGGACAGGGTAATGAACACTGAAGCTTTCTTT. Translated, it gives CASSIMDRVMNTEAFF.

The chain carries TRBV7-9 and TRBJ2-1; D is undetermined. Trimming removed 4 bases at V and 7 bases at J, with 11 bases between. The CDR3 runs 13 residues. The germline CDR1 and CDR2 sequences are SEHNR and FQNEAQ (reference sequence). The CDR3 spells CASSYSISNEQFF. CDR3 DNA sequence: TGTGCCAGCAGCTATAGTATTAGTAATGAGCAGTTCTTC.

This sequence joins TRBV7-9 and TRBJ1-2; 8 bases match TRBD1. The CDR3 is made up of 14 amino acids. The V gene end was trimmed by 1 base and the J gene end by 8 bases; junction bases not matched to a gene: 6. From germline, CDR1 is SEHNR and CDR2 FQNEAQ (reference sequence). CDR3 protein: CASSLGGTGGGYTF. CDR3 bases: TGTGCCAGCAGCTTAGGTGGGACAGGCGGGGGCTACACCTTC.

The genes are TRBV19 and TRBJ2-7; tentative D call: TRBD1 (6 bases). CDR3 length: 13 amino acids. V shed 3 bases and J shed 2 bases, with 8 bases lying between them. The germline gives CDR1 LNHDA, CDR2 SQIVND (reference sequence). The CDR3 DNA reads TGTGCCAGTAGTATCCAGGGGCCCTACGAGCAGTACTTC. Its protein is CASSIQGPYEQYF.

The chain's CDR3 is CASSQQVNRGRSYEQYF. Written as DNA, the CDR3 is TGCGCCAGCAGCCAACAAGTTAACAGGGGGAGGTCTTACGAGCAGTACTTC. This chain connects TRBV4-3 to TRBJ2-7, with 8 bases that match TRBD1. The junction had 13 bases not matched to a gene; V was cut back by 2 bases and J by 4 bases. The CDR3 is 17 residues long. Germline V gene sequence: CDR1 LGHNA, CDR2 YSLEER.